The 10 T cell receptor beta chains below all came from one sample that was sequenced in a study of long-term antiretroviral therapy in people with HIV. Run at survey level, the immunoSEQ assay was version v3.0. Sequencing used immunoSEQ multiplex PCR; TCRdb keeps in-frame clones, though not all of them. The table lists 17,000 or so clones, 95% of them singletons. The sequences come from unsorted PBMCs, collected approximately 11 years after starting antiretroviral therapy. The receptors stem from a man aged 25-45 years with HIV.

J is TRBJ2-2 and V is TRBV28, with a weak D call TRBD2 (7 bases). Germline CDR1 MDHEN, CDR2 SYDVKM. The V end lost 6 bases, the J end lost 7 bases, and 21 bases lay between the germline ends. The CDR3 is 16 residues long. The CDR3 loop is CASRGGALAEVGELFF. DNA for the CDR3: TGTGCCAGCAGAGGGGGGGCGCTTGCGGAAGTCGGGGAGCTGTTTTTT.

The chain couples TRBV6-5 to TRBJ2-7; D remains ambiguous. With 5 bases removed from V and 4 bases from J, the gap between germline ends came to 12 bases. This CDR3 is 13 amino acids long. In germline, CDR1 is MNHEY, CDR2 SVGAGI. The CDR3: CASSVTGGYEQYV. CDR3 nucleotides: TGTGCCAGCAGTGTAACCGGTGGTTACGAGCAGTACGTC.

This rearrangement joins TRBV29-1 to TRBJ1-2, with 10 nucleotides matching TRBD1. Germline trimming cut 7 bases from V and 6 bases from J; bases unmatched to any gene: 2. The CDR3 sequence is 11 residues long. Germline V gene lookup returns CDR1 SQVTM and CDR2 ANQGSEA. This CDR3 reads CSAGTGDGYTF. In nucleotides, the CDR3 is TGCAGCGCCGGGACAGGGGATGGCTACACCTTC.

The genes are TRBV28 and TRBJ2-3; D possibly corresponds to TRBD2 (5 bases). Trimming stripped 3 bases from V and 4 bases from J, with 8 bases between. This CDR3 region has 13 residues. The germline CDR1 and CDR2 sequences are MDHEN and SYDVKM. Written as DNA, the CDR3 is TGTGCCAGCAGTTTTACACTAGCAGATACGCAGTATTTT. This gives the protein CASSFTLADTQYF. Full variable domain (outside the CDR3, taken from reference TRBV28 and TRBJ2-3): DVKVTQSSRYLVKRTGEKVFLECVQDMDHENMFWYRQDPGLGLRLIYFSYDVKMKEKGDIPEGYSVSREKKERFSLILESASTNQTSMYLCASSFTLADTQYFGPGTRLTVL.

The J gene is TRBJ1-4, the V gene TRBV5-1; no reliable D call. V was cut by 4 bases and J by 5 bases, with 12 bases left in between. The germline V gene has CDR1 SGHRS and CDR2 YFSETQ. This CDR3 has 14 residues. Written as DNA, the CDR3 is TGCGCCAGCAGCCCACGGGCGGGGAATGAAAAACTGTTTTTT. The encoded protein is CASSPRAGNEKLFF.

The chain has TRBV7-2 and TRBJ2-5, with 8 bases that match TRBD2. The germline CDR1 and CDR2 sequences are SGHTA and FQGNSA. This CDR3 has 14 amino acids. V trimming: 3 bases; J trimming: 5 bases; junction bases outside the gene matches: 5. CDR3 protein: CASSFRTSRETQYF. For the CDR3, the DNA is TGTGCCAGCAGCTTTAGGACTAGCCGGGAGACCCAGTACTTC.

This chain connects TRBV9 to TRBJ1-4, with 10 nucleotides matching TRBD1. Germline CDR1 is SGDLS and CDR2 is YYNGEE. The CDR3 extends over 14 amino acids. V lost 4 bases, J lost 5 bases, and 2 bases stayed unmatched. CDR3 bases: TGTGCCAGCAGCCGGACAGGGGGGAATGAAAAACTGTTTTTT. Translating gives CASSRTGGNEKLFF.

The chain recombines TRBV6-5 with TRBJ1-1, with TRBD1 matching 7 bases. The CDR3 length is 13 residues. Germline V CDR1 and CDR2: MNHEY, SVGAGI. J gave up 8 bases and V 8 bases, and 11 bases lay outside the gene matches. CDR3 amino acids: CASSDRPSEEAFF. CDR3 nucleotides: TGTGCCAGCTCGGACAGGCCGTCGGAAGAAGCTTTCTTT.

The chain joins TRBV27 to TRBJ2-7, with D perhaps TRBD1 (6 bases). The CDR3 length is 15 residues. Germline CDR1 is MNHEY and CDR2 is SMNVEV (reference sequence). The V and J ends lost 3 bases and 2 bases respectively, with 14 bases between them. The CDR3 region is CASSLTGHGTYEQYV. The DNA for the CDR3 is TGTGCCAGCAGTTTGACAGGCCATGGGACCTACGAGCAGTACGTC.

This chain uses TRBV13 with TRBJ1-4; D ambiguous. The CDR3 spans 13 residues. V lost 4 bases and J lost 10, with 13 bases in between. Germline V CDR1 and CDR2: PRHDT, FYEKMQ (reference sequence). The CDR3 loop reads CASSSQYLGKLFF. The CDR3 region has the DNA TGTGCCAGCAGCTCACAGTATTTGGGAAAACTGTTTTTT. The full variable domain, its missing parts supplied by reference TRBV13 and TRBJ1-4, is AAGVIQSPRHLIKEKRETATLKCYPIPRHDTVYWYQQGPGQDPQFLISFYEKMQSDKGSIPDRFSAQQFSDYHSELNMSSLELGDSALYFCASSSQYLGKLFFGSGTQLSVL.